This TCR beta chain was observed in a study of CD8 T cells in Susac syndrome. When the RNA was reverse transcribed, random hexamers were used with an input of roughly 0.5 to 1 ug. It was immunoSEQ multiplex PCR that amplified TCR beta CDR3 across 54 Vbeta and 13 Jbeta. TCRdb independently ran MiXCR on the immunoSEQ multiplex PCR reads; one entry per CDR3 protein. The repertoire holds 200,000 to 300,000 distinct CDR3 sequences, with roughly 95% as singletons. Germline-derived CDR1 and CDR2 are MGHRA and YSYEKL. The length of the CDR3 is 17 residues. Unmatched junction bases numbered 10, after V lost 0 bases and J lost 2 bases.

The source is a human donor with Susac syndrome. The sample consisted of CD4+ T cells from PBMCs. The chain recombines TRBV4-1 with TRBJ2-7; 7 bases map to TRBD1. The CDR3 here is CASSQDWDSRSTYEQYF. As DNA, the CDR3 is TGCGCCAGCAGCCAAGATTGGGACAGTCGTTCGACCTACGAGCAGTACTTC.